This TCR beta chain comes out of a study of T cells expressing NK-cell markers. Looked up from germline, CDR1 is SGHRS and CDR2 is YFSETQ. CDR3 size: 15 residues. TCRdb reprocessed the 5' RACE reads and keeps a single row for each CDR3 protein, giving no DNA. The sample includes under 600,000 distinct CDR3 sequences. Material for sequencing was blood T cells: a sorted CD56 or NKG2C T cell subset, CD4+ or CD8+ T cells, or bulk PBMC T cells (not recorded which). The rearrangement uses TRBV5-1 and TRBJ2-1; TCRdb calls TRBD2, which cannot be checked without DNA. The receptor comes from a woman aged 45 to 65 in good health. The CDR3 reads CASSLLAGAFHEQFF.